The next 14 T cell receptor beta chains were all read from a single sample in a study of blood T cell repertoires in COVID-19. The repertoire was sequenced with immunoSEQ multiplex PCR; TCRdb's copy has only in-frame clones and lacks some. The data contain around 130,000 clones, about 84% of them seen just once; the ten biggest clones take up around 4%. The sample consisted of peripheral blood. The receptors here all came from a man in his sixties with acute or convalescent COVID-19.

The CDR3 coding sequence is TGTGCCAGCAGCGTCTGGGGGGAGGACTACAATGAGCAGTTCTTC. Translation: CASSVWGEDYNEQFF. The chain combines TRBV9 with TRBJ2-1; possible D gene TRBD2, 6 bases. Germline CDR1 and CDR2: SGDLS and YYNGEE. V shed 2 bases and J shed 3 bases, with 12 bases lying between them. The CDR3 contains 15 residues.

This clone has a handful of counts. The chain combines TRBV6-4 with TRBJ2-1, with 13 bases identical to TRBD2. Trimming took 6 bases from V and 5 from J; bases not matched to a gene: 4. Germline CDR1 MRHNA, CDR2 SNTAGT. This CDR3 contains 15 residues. The CDR3: CASSQTSGRNNEQFF. In nucleotides, the CDR3 is TGTGCCAGCAGCCAGACTAGCGGGAGGAACAATGAGCAGTTCTTC.

The genes are TRBV24-1 and TRBJ1-1, with TRBD1 matching over 9 bases. CDR1 KGHDR and CDR2 SFDVKD come from the germline V gene. CDR3 length: 14 amino acids. Germline trimming cut 10 bases from V and 1 base from J; bases unmatched to any gene: 6. CDR3 coding DNA: TGTGCCACGGTCCCGGGACAGGGGAACACTGAAGCTTTCTTT. Protein product: CATVPGQGNTEAFF.

The V call is TRBV3-1 (or the pseudogene TRBV3-2), the J call TRBJ2-7; D is possibly TRBD2 (5 bases). V was cut by 8 bases and J by 5 bases, with 13 bases left in between. There are 12 residues in the CDR3. Germline V gene sequence: CDR1 LGHDT, CDR2 YNNKEL (reference sequence). Here the CDR3 DNA reads TGTGCCAGCGAGGGCGCGAAAGACGAGCAGTACTTC. It specifies CASEGAKDEQYF.

V and J are TRBV2 and TRBJ2-7; a weak D match, TRBD1 (5 bases). The CDR3 covers 14 residues. Germline V CDR1 and CDR2: SNHLY, FYNNEI. Trimming pared 7 bases from V and 3 bases from J, leaving 16 bases between. The CDR3 DNA is TGTGCCAGCAAGAGTCAGGGTCTCAGCTACGAGCAGTACTTC. This codes for CASKSQGLSYEQYF.

The rearrangement links TRBV4-2 to TRBJ2-7; D possibly corresponds to TRBD1 (5 bases). CDR1 LGHNA and CDR2 YNFKEQ come from the germline V gene. The V gene lost 0 bases and the J gene lost 0 bases, with 9 bases spanning the gap. The CDR3 loop spans 15 amino acids. The CDR3 DNA follows: TGTGCCAGCAGCCAAGAAGACAGTAGCTCCTACGAGCAGTACTTC. It is translated as CASSQEDSSSYEQYF.

The CDR3 loop is CSVEEVGRIYGYTF. As DNA, the CDR3 is TGCAGCGTTGAAGAGGTGGGCAGAATCTATGGCTACACCTTC. The V gene is TRBV29-1, the J gene TRBJ1-2, with D unresolved. This CDR3 has 14 residues. CDR1 SQVTM and CDR2 ANQGSEA come from the germline V gene. Trimming took off 0 bases at V and 4 bases at J, with 12 bases between the two ends.

The chain joins TRBV23-1 to TRBJ2-1, with 8 bases identical to TRBD2. TRBV23-1 is flagged as an ORF with uncertain function. Trimming cost V 3 bases and J 2 bases; bases outside gene matches: 6. This CDR3 has 16 amino acids. CDR3 in DNA: TGCGCCAGCAGTCATGGGGGCGGGAGGACCTACAATGAGCAGTTCTTC. Translation: CASSHGGGRTYNEQFF.

This chain uses TRBV19 with TRBJ1-1, with 8 positions matching TRBD1. The length of the CDR3 is 15 residues. Trimming cost V 3 bases and J 6 bases; bases outside gene matches: 9. Germline-derived CDR1 and CDR2 are LNHDA and SQIVND (reference sequence). The CDR3, as DNA: TGTGCCAGTAGTATCCCGAACAGGGGGGCCCCTGAAGCTTTCTTT. Translated: CASSIPNRGAPEAFF.

The V call is TRBV7-2, the J call TRBJ2-2; D might be TRBD2 (6 bases). The CDR3 runs to 15 residues. Trimming stripped 5 bases from V and 4 bases from J, with 14 bases between. The germline gives CDR1 SGHTA, CDR2 FQGNSA. The CDR3 protein is CASSRAGRGTGELFF. CDR3 sequence (DNA): TGTGCCAGCAGCCGTGCGGGAAGGGGCACCGGGGAGCTGTTTTTT.

J is TRBJ2-3 and V is TRBV7-9; the match to TRBD1 covers 8 bases. From germline, CDR1 is SEHNR and CDR2 FQNEAQ (reference sequence). CDR3 length: 15 residues. V lost 5 bases to trimming and J lost 4 bases; unmatched junction nucleotides: 8. CDR3 region: CASSLETGASDTQYF. CDR3 nucleotides: TGTGCCAGCAGCCTCGAGACAGGGGCCTCAGATACGCAGTATTTT. Drawing the rest from reference TRBV7-9 and TRBJ2-3, the complete variable domain is DTGVSQNPRHKITKRGQNVTFRCDPISEHNRLYWYRQTLGQGPEFLTYFQNEAQLEKSRLLSDRFSAERPKGSFSTLEIQRTEQGDSAMYLCASSLETGASDTQYFGPGTRLTVL.

The chain carries TRBV7-2 and TRBJ2-7, with TRBD2 as a possible D gene (7 bases). V lost 1 base and J 0 bases, leaving 19 bases between the germline ends. CDR1 is SGHTA, CDR2 FQGNSA, per germline. This CDR3 has 18 amino acids. CDR3 region: CASSLVRGPGGSSYEQYF. The DNA of the CDR3 is TGTGCCAGCAGCTTAGTCAGGGGTCCGGGAGGCAGCTCCTACGAGCAGTACTTC.

The J gene is TRBJ1-5, the V gene TRBV28; D uncertain. The V and J ends lost 4 bases and 5 bases respectively, with 6 bases between them. The germline V gene has CDR1 MDHEN and CDR2 SYDVKM. This CDR3 comprises 12 residues. Here the CDR3 reads CASSYSDQPQHF. The CDR3 bases are TGTGCCAGCAGTTATTCTGATCAGCCCCAGCATTTT.

The count of this clone is one. The J gene is TRBJ1-1, the V gene TRBV5-4; weak D call: TRBD1 (5 bases). The CDR3 has 13 amino acids. Per germline, CDR1 SGHNT and CDR2 YYREEE (reference sequence). V was shortened by 4 bases and J by 5 bases, with 12 bases between the two germline ends. Written as DNA, the CDR3 is TGTGCCAGCAGCGAGGACATCTGGACTGAAGCTTTCTTT. Residues: CASSEDIWTEAFF.